This T cell receptor (beta chain) was sequenced during a study of immune characterization of retroperitoneal liposarcoma. Ten or more counts support this clonotype. CDR3 length: 15 amino acids. CDR1 is MNHNS and CDR2 is SASEGT in the germline V gene. The J segment lost 5 bases and the V segment lost 6 bases, leaving 7 bases of the junction unmatched. TCRdb called the PCR reads again in MiXCR, with one record for every CDR3 protein. This table holds 9,000 to 13,000 distinct CDR3 sequences, around 28% found once. The TCR originated in a male donor with retroperitoneal liposarcoma. The chain is built from TRBV6-1 and TRBJ2-2, with TRBD2 identical over 9 bases. The specimen was tumor tissue. CDR3 bases: TGTGCCAGCAGCTTAGCGGGAGTAGGAACCGGGGAGCTGTTTTTT. Protein sequence: CASSLAGVGTGELFF.